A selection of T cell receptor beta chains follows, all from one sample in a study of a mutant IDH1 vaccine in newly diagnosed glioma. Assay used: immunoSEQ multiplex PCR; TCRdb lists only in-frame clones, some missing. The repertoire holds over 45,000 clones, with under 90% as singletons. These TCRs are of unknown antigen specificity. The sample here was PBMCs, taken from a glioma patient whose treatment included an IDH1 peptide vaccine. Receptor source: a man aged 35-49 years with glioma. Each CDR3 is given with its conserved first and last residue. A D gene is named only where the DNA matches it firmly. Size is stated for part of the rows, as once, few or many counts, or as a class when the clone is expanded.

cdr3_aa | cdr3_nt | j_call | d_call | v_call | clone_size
CASSYGMSSNYGYTF | TGTGCCAGCAGTTACGGCATGTCCTCTAACTATGGCTACACCTTC | TRBJ1-2 | NA | TRBV6-5 | NA
CASAGTAYNYGYTF | TGTGCCAGCGCTGGGACAGCTTATAACTATGGCTACACCTTC | TRBJ1-2 | TRBD1 | TRBV2 | NA
CASGGLRPGQESNQPQHF | TGCGCCAGCGGGGGACTCAGACCGGGACAGGAGAGCAATCAGCCCCAGCATTTT | TRBJ1-5 | TRBD1 | TRBV10-1 | NA
CATLGQGISPLHF | TGTGCCACCCTGGGACAGGGAATTTCACCCCTCCACTTT | TRBJ1-6 | TRBD1 | TRBV25-1 | NA
CATSTAGGEKLFF | TGTGCCACCAGCACGGCCGGGGGGGAAAAACTGTTTTTT | TRBJ1-4 | NA | TRBV15 | few
CASSEHGYEQYF | TGCGCCAGCAGTGAGCACGGATACGAGCAGTACTTC | TRBJ2-7 | NA | TRBV10-1 | few
CASSRRQGGTGSKLFF | TGTGCCAGCAGCCGCCGACAGGGGGGAACAGGATCGAAACTGTTTTTT | TRBJ1-4 | TRBD1 | TRBV5-6 | NA
CSTRWNTDTQYF | TGCAGCACCCGATGGAATACAGATACGCAGTATTTT | TRBJ2-3 | NA | TRBV29-1 | NA
CASSERDRNTEAFF | TGTGCCAGCAGTGAACGAGACAGGAACACTGAAGCTTTCTTT | TRBJ1-1 | NA | TRBV6-1 | few
CASSLEAGDTDTQYF | TGTGCCAGCAGCTTGGAAGCGGGGGACACAGATACGCAGTATTTT | TRBJ2-3 | TRBD2 | TRBV5-4 | NA
CATRGDRTDQPQHF | TGTGCCACCCGGGGGGACAGGACGGATCAGCCCCAGCATTTT | TRBJ1-5 | NA | TRBV21-1 | NA
CASSLPGREQYF | TGTGCCAGCAGTTTACCAGGGCGAGAGCAGTACTTC | TRBJ2-7 | NA | TRBV27 | NA
CASSLDRVFGYTF | TGTGCCAGCAGCTTAGACAGGGTTTTTGGCTACACCTTC | TRBJ1-2 | NA | TRBV7-6 | NA
CASSPQSTLMGYTF | TGTGCCAGCAGCCCTCAGAGCACACTAATGGGCTACACCTTC | TRBJ1-2 | NA | TRBV6-1 | NA
CASSEDRGAVEKLFF | TGTGCCAGCAGTGAAGACAGGGGGGCGGTGGAAAAACTGTTTTTT | TRBJ1-4 | TRBD1 | TRBV2 | once
CASIVRSAPAPEAFF | TGTGCCAGCATCGTACGCTCAGCCCCGGCGCCTGAAGCTTTCTTT | TRBJ1-1 | NA | TRBV6-1 | NA
CASASTGSSYEQYF | TGTGCCAGCGCTAGTACAGGGAGCTCCTACGAGCAGTACTTC | TRBJ2-7 | NA | TRBV14 | NA
CASSLVQGRQETQYF | TGTGCCAGCAGCTTAGTCCAGGGGCGACAAGAGACCCAGTACTTC | TRBJ2-5 | NA | TRBV7-2 | NA
CASSLLGGIVQYF | TGCGCCAGCAGCTTGCTAGGGGGGATCGTTCAGTACTTC | TRBJ2-4 | NA | TRBV5-1 | NA
CASSLEFSGQGWRTPLHF | TGCGCCAGCAGCTTGGAGTTTAGCGGACAGGGGTGGAGGACACCCCTCCACTTT | TRBJ1-6 | TRBD1 | TRBV5-1 | NA
CASIGQGAWGYTF | TGTGCCAGCATTGGACAGGGGGCTTGGGGCTACACCTTC | TRBJ1-2 | TRBD1 | TRBV6-6 | NA
CASREGSDIQYF | TGTGCCAGCAGAGAGGGCTCGGACATTCAGTACTTC | TRBJ2-4 | NA | TRBV6-1 | NA
CASSARQGYEQYF | TGTGCCAGCAGCGCCCGACAGGGGTACGAGCAGTACTTC | TRBJ2-7 | TRBD1 | TRBV7-6 | NA
CASSWGGLAGNTDTQYF | TGTGCCAGTTCGTGGGGGGGACTAGCGGGGAACACAGATACGCAGTATTTT | TRBJ2-3 | TRBD2 | TRBV19 | NA
CASSVSSYEQYF | TGTGCCAGCTCGGTGAGCTCCTACGAGCAGTACTTC | TRBJ2-7 | NA | TRBV5-6 | NA
CASSTGVYYGYTF | TGTGCCAGCAGTACAGGGGTCTACTATGGCTACACCTTC | TRBJ1-2 | TRBD1 | TRBV5-6 | NA
CTSSPIDRTRINSPLHF | TGCACCAGCAGCCCGATAGACAGGACCCGGATTAATTCACCCCTCCACTTT | TRBJ1-6 | NA | TRBV1 | once
CASTRRQGATEAFF | TGTGCCAGCACCCGAAGGCAGGGGGCCACTGAAGCTTTCTTT | TRBJ1-1 | TRBD1 | TRBV6-6 | NA
CAWRGGRETQYF | TGTGCCTGGAGGGGGGGCCGAGAGACCCAGTACTTC | TRBJ2-5 | NA | TRBV30 | once
CASSLRDTGYGYTF | TGTGCCAGCAGCCTCCGGGACACGGGCTATGGCTACACCTTC | TRBJ1-2 | NA | TRBV2 | few
CASSPSGGPGETQYF | TGTGCCAGCAGCCCATCTGGGGGCCCGGGGGAGACCCAGTACTTC | TRBJ2-5 | NA | TRBV5-4 | NA
CASKDRGGTEAFF | TGTGCCAGCAAAGACAGGGGTGGGACTGAAGCTTTCTTT | TRBJ1-1 | TRBD1 | TRBV6-6 | NA
CASSLWTEDEKLFF | TGCGCCAGCAGCTTGTGGACAGAGGATGAAAAACTGTTTTTT | TRBJ1-4 | NA | TRBV5-1 | NA
CASSYSAGQETQYF | TGTGCCAGCAGTTACTCGGCCGGCCAAGAGACCCAGTACTTC | TRBJ2-5 | NA | TRBV6-5 | NA
CASRPGTGEQETQYF | TGCGCCAGCAGACCCGGGACAGGGGAGCAAGAGACCCAGTACTTC | TRBJ2-5 | TRBD1 | TRBV5-1 | NA
CASSFADRARSPLHF | TGTGCCAGCAGCTTCGCGGACAGGGCTAGGTCACCCCTCCACTTT | TRBJ1-6 | TRBD1 | TRBV7-2 | once
CASSQQGSTEAFF | TGCGCCAGCAGCCAACAGGGTTCGACTGAAGCTTTCTTT | TRBJ1-1 | NA | TRBV4-1 | few
CASSWTFYEQYF | TGTGCCAGCTCTTGGACCTTCTACGAGCAGTACTTC | TRBJ2-7 | NA | TRBV5-5 | NA
CASSTPGQGVGNQPQHF | TGTGCCAGTAGTACCCCCGGACAGGGGGTTGGCAATCAGCCCCAGCATTTT | TRBJ1-5 | TRBD1 | TRBV19 | NA
CASKDRDTEAFF | TGTGCCAGTAAAGACAGGGACACTGAAGCTTTCTTT | TRBJ1-1 | TRBD1 | TRBV19 | few
CASSGSGANTGELFF | TGTGCCAGCAGTGGTAGCGGGGCGAACACCGGGGAGCTGTTTTTT | TRBJ2-2 | TRBD2 | TRBV2 | NA
CASSPQETGFRNEKLFF | TGTGCCAGCTCACCCCAGGAAACAGGGTTTCGGAATGAAAAACTGTTTTTT | TRBJ1-4 | NA | TRBV18 | NA
CASSWSATGELFF | TGTGCCAGCTCATGGTCCGCCACCGGGGAGCTGTTTTTT | TRBJ2-2 | NA | TRBV18 | few
CASSPRGPETQYF | TGTGCCAGCAGCCCCAGGGGGCCGGAGACCCAGTACTTC | TRBJ2-5 | TRBD1 | TRBV7-9 | NA
CASSPRPSGETQYF | TGTGCCAGCAGCCCGCGGCCTAGCGGGGAGACCCAGTACTTC | TRBJ2-5 | TRBD2 | TRBV7-9 | NA
CASSLLEASGEQYF | TGTGCCAGCAGCTTGCTTGAAGCGTCTGGTGAGCAGTACTTC | TRBJ2-7 | NA | TRBV5-4 | NA
CASSWGAWYNEQFF | TGTGCCAGCAGTTGGGGGGCTTGGTACAATGAGCAGTTCTTC | TRBJ2-1 | NA | TRBV6-5 | NA
CASKAGGFLGNTEAFF | TGTGCCAGTAAGGCGGGGGGTTTCCTTGGGAACACTGAAGCTTTCTTT | TRBJ1-1 | NA | TRBV19 | NA
CASSPRTGGAETQYF | TGTGCCAGCTCACCACGGACAGGGGGCGCGGAGACCCAGTACTTC | TRBJ2-5 | TRBD1 | TRBV18 | NA